This T cell receptor (beta chain) was retrieved from a study of shared clonotypes between healthy human individuals (dated by TCRdb to the early 2020s). About the full investigation: The cohort included a few men and two women between 18 and 49 years of age. Blood TCR repertoires of a handful of healthy adults were deeply sequenced to estimate repertoire size and the extent of clonotype sharing between individuals. To increase sequencing depth and limit assay-specific biases, TCR repertoire library preparation and sequencing were carried out by different laboratories using diverse techniques. Leukapheresis yielded between about 0.85 and 9 billion PBMCs per donor. Per donor, three plates each were used for CD4 naive and CD4 memory, two for CD8 naive, and one for CD8 memory.

Donors were healthy HIV-negative adults with no recently reported acute infections or vaccinations. All donors were Caucasian adults living in Nashville, Tennessee, USA. Magnetic negative selection was used to enrich CD4+ T cells, after which naive cells were positively selected on CD45RA and the negative fraction became the memory subset. After blood collection by leukapheresis, PBMCs were isolated using Ficoll-Histopaque density gradient centrifugation and then cryopreserved in the vapor phase of liquid nitrogen. Analytical flow cytometry was used to check the purity and quantity of each magnetically sorted T cell population. Each sorted fraction had its genomic DNA isolated and then quantified by UV absorbance on a Nanodrop 2000c. This clone occurred once. Its antigen is currently not known. The record has no base qualities; no much larger clone is one base away. The CDR3, cysteine through phenylalanine, is 12 amino acids long. The CDR3 DNA has 36 bases and is translated from base 1. Sequences GTSNPN (CDR1) and SVGIG (CDR2) are obtained from the germline V gene (reference sequence). The trim is 2 bases for V and 0 bases for J, with a gap of 3 bases between the germline ends.

What the research found in general, with its limitations: Pairwise subsampling indicated that sequencing depth was expected to affect the degree of clonotype sharing among donors. Roughly 5% of naive CD4, around 4% of naive CD8, approximately 2.2% of memory CD4, and 0.4% of memory CD8 clonotypes were shared across several donors. Naive subsets generally had larger estimated clonotype richness than memory subsets did. Rarefaction of sorted-subset datasets indicated incomplete sequencing despite the large sequencing depth. Compared with non-shared clonotypes, the clonotypes found in all four sorted-subset donors had higher generation probabilities. The genetic and exposure-history diversity represented was limited by the small number of donors. Sampling was restricted to blood, and TCR repertoires in tissue are likely to differ from TCR repertoires in blood.

Using the deep immunoSEQ assay, multiplex PCR amplified TCR CDR3 regions from genomic DNA. Extracted genomic DNA from each cell subset was distributed evenly across all wells of several immunoSEQ 96-well plates, and each plate was treated as a replicate. For sorted subsets, about 200 ng genomic DNA, equal to 30,000 or so T cell genomes, was loaded into each replicate PCR. Purified libraries were quantified with a Qubit 3.0 fluorometer, sized on a Bioanalyzer 2100, and re-quantified with the KAPA Library Quantification kit. Every immunoSEQ 96-well plate was sequenced on a separate single-read 150-cycle Illumina NextSeq 550 flow cell. As for the authors' bioinformatics: Because the immunoSEQ output included only junctional sequences and no quality scores, the filtering could not be the same as the filtering used for full-length reads. Sequences were annotated with PyIR, a Python wrapper for IgBLAST v1.9, and V/J genes and CDR3 were assigned using IMGT germline references. Any read was removed if the V/J assignment was weak (E-value above 1e-6), the CDR3 was missing, or the read contained stop codons, out-of-frame junctions, or ambiguous translated residues. A V3J clonotype was defined by an identical inferred V gene, J gene, and CDR3 amino acid sequence. The percentage overlap between two repertoires was calculated by dividing the number of shared unique clonotypes by the size of the smaller repertoire. RTK rarefaction, the Chao1 estimator, and Recon v2.1 estimates of unobserved clonotypes were used to assess repertoire richness. OLGA was used to compute generation probabilities for all TCRbeta clonotypes that the gDNA method yielded from a handful of donors. TCRdb holds this immuneACCESS table with in-frame rearrangements only. Some clones are missing; in checked studies, unresolved V genes explain under half, and the rest has no known cause. Clonal size and the V and J genes are those of that table, whereas D and trimming came from the DNA. In this sample the table shows about 670,000 clones, roughly 78% of which occur a single time. About 1.8% of the sample is in the top ten clones.

Material: memory CD4+ T cells sorted from blood. Read against the paper, the sample's cell subset or site label means: CD45RA-negative fraction. This receptor was taken from a young woman in good health. The rearrangement combines TRBV30 with TRBJ2-3; the D gene is not confidently resolved. The bases read TGTGCCTGGAGTTTGAGCACAGATACGCAGTATTTT. Translated, this is CAWSLSTDTQYF.